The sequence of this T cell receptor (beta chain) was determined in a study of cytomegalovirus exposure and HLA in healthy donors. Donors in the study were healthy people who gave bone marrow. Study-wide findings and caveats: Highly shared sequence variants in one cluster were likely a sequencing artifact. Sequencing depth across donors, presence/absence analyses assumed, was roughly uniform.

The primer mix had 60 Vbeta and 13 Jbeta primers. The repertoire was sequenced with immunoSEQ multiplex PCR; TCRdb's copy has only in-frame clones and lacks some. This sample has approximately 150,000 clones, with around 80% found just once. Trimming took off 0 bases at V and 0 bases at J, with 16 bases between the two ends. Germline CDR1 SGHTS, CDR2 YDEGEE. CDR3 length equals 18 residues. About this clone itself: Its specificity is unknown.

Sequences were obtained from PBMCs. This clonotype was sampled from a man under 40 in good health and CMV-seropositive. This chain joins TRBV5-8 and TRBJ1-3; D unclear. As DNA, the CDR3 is TGTGCCAGCAGCTTGGGCCAGCGGATAGGGTACTCTGGAAACACCATATATTTT. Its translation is CASSLGQRIGYSGNTIYF.